This T cell receptor (beta chain) comes out of a study of T cells after posttransplantation cyclophosphamide. Study-level results: Blood and skin or GI T cell repertoires showed limited TRB overlap.

Cyclophosphamide on days +3 and +4 followed busulfan-fludarabine conditioning and a marrow graft. Sequenced by immunoSEQ multiplex PCR; TCRdb stores in-frame clones only, minus some. The table includes about 4,300 clones, approximately 80% detected once. The V gene's germline CDR1 is WNHNN and CDR2 SYGVQD (reference sequence). The CDR3 sequence is 14 residues long. V gave up 3 bases and J gave up 4 bases, with 9 bases separating them. About this clone: The antigen remains undetermined.

This clonotype was obtained from a male patient in his thirties or forties who received an allogeneic stem cell transplant from a related donor, was CMV-positive, and had acute and chronic GVHD. Some T cells may trace back to the graft donor. The chain employs TRBV10-1 and TRBJ2-2; D remains unclear. Sample: PBMCs, taken after allogeneic stem cell transplant with posttransplant cyclophosphamide. The CDR3 protein is CASSEPGGTGELFF. The CDR3 coding sequence is TGCGCCAGCAGTGAACCCGGCGGCACCGGGGAGCTGTTTTTT.